This T cell receptor (beta chain) derives from a study of regulatory T cells in long-lasting Graves disease. Whole-study findings and limits: It was peripheral blood alone, not thyroid tissue, that was studied.

Time point noted: newly diagnosed GD, antithyroid drugs for less than 3 months. The TCR library used RNA extracted from PBMCs. It was American Thyroid Association guidelines that determined Graves' disease diagnosis. Libraries of TCR beta came from iRepertoire HTBI primers plus Arm-PCR of CDR3 regions. A single record per CDR3 protein comes from TCRdb applying MiXCR to the multiplex PCR reads. The data show 400,000 to 500,000 distinct CDR3 sequences, with 15% seen just once and over 15% held by the top ten. Germline CDR1 reads GTSNPN; CDR2 reads SVGIG (reference sequence). The V segment lost 4 bases and the J segment 3 bases; nucleotides outside the gene matches: 5. This CDR3 contains 13 residues. Concerning this clonotype: The antigen remains undetermined.

This sample also appeared in a second study, on T cells in Graves' hyperthyroidism and ophthalmopathy.

The sample consisted of peripheral blood mononuclear cells (PBMCs), taken at new diagnosis, from a patient treated with antithyroid drugs. The sequence was obtained from a woman aged 25 to 39 with Graves disease. This chain connects TRBV30 to TRBJ1-2; 7 bases map to TRBD1. CDR3 amino acids: CAWIGTEYYGYTF. CDR3 coding DNA: TGTGCCTGGATAGGGACAGAGTACTATGGCTACACCTTC.